What follows are 10 T cell receptor beta chains derived from one specimen sequenced in a study of blood T cell repertoires in COVID-19. Data came from immunoSEQ multiplex PCR; TCRdb stores just in-frame clones and leaves some out. In the table there are 180,000 or so clones, 75% to 85% of which are singletons. Sequencing was carried out using PBMCs or T cells enriched from blood (not recorded which). These TCRs come from a man in his fifties or sixties who had recovered from COVID-19.

V is TRBV5-6 and J is TRBJ2-7; D gene ambiguous. The V and J ends lost 0 bases and 3 bases respectively, with 7 bases between them. Germline lookup yields CDR1 SGHDT and CDR2 YYEEEE. This CDR3 spans 13 amino acids. CDR3 in DNA: TGTGCCAGCAGCTTGGGTCAGTACTACGAGCAGTACTTC. Translating gives CASSLGQYYEQYF.

This sequence joins TRBV3-1 (or the pseudogene TRBV3-2) and TRBJ1-5; 10 nucleotides line up with TRBD1. V was pared by 9 bases and J by 0 bases, with 20 bases of the junction left unmatched. The CDR3 is made up of 20 amino acids. Looked up from germline, CDR1 is LGHDT and CDR2 is YNNKEL (reference sequence). The CDR3 DNA sequence: TGTGCCAGTCTTCCTTCTCCCGGGACAGGGGCCCAATATAGCAATCAGCCCCAGCATTTT. Translated, it gives CASLPSPGTGAQYSNQPQHF.

The V gene is TRBV12-3 or TRBV12-4, the J gene TRBJ2-7; possibly TRBD2 for D (6 bases). Trimming cost V 3 bases and J 2 bases, with 8 bases left between them. This CDR3 is 13 amino acids long. The CDR3 DNA follows: TGTGCCAGCAGTTTTGGGGAGGCCTACGAGCAGTACTTC. Translating gives CASSFGEAYEQYF.

The V gene is TRBV11-1, the J gene TRBJ1-2; D gene uncertain. The CDR3 loop spans 13 amino acids. Germline CDR1 SGHAT, CDR2 FQDESV (reference sequence). The V and J ends lost 1 base and 4 bases respectively, with 7 bases between them. This CDR3 is CASSLGGFYGYTF. For the CDR3, the DNA is TGTGCCAGCAGCTTAGGAGGATTCTATGGCTACACCTTC.

The rearrangement joins TRBV5-1 to TRBJ1-2, with D uncertain. V lost 1 base and J 5 bases, leaving 6 bases between the germline ends. CDR1 is SGHRS, CDR2 YFSETQ, per germline. The CDR3 covers 12 residues. The CDR3, as DNA: TGCGCCAGCAGCTTGCGTTTATATGGCTACACCTTC. Translation gives CASSLRLYGYTF.

This sequence joins TRBV30 and TRBJ1-5; 7 nucleotides line up with TRBD1. Germline assignment: CDR1 GTSNPN and CDR2 SVGIG (reference sequence). The CDR3 length is 17 residues. The trim removed 3 bases at V and 0 bases at J, leaving 11 bases unmatched. The CDR3 protein is CAWSRGQLLNSNQPQHF. DNA for the CDR3: TGTGCCTGGAGCCGGGGACAGCTCCTTAATAGCAATCAGCCCCAGCATTTT. The full variable domain, in which reference TRBV30 and TRBJ1-5 provide the parts outside the CDR3, is SQTIHQWPATLVQPVGSPLSLECTVEGTSNPNLYWYRQAAGRGLQLLFYSVGIGQISSEVPQNLSASRPQDRQFILSSKKLLLSDSGFYLCAWSRGQLLNSNQPQHFGDGTRLSIL.

This clone was seen a handful of times. DNA of the CDR3: TGTGCCAGCAGTCCCCGCGGGGGGGGGAAGAACACTGAAGCTTTCTTT. Translating gives CASSPRGGGKNTEAFF. The chain employs TRBV6-2 or TRBV6-3 and TRBJ1-1; maybe TRBD1 (5 bases). Looked up from germline, CDR1 is MNHEY and CDR2 is SVGEGT. V lost 5 bases and J lost 1, with 17 bases in between. The CDR3 length is 16 residues.

The genes are TRBV7-3 and TRBJ1-2, with D possibly matching TRBD1 (6 bases). The germline CDR1 and CDR2 sequences are SGHTA and FQGTGA. The CDR3 length is 15 residues. V shed 0 bases and J shed 4 bases, with 12 bases lying between them. The CDR3 DNA reads as TGTGCCAGCAGCTTAACACAGGGAGGGGTCTATGGCTACACCTTC. Residues: CASSLTQGGVYGYTF.

J is TRBJ1-5 and V is TRBV7-8, with D maybe TRBD1 (6 bases). The length of the CDR3 is 14 residues. The V gene lost 6 bases and the J gene lost 2 bases, with 11 bases spanning the gap. The V gene's germline CDR1 is SGHVS and CDR2 FQNEAQ. CDR3 region: CASRIRGRNQPQHF. The CDR3 nucleotides read TGTGCCAGCAGGATCAGGGGTCGCAATCAGCCCCAGCATTTT.

The J gene is TRBJ1-2, the V gene TRBV19; 8 bases agree with TRBD1. V lost 5 bases and J lost 5; bases outside the gene matches: 10. Germline CDR1 is LNHDA and CDR2 is SQIVND (reference sequence). The CDR3 length is 15 residues. This CDR3 is CASSPQSDRGYGYTF. The CDR3 bases are TGTGCCAGTAGTCCTCAAAGCGACAGGGGATATGGCTACACCTTC.